This T cell receptor (beta chain) was identified during a study of cytomegalovirus exposure and HLA in healthy donors. General study findings and limits: Most TCR sequences showed up rarely, but some public TCRs showed up in many donors. In a later analysis, a missense DCLRE1C variant was linked to TCR beta V- and J-gene trimming.

On this clone itself: The antigen remains unidentified.

Primers included in the PCR were 60 Vbeta and 13 Jbeta primers. This table comes from immunoSEQ multiplex PCR, and its TCRdb copy is limited to in-frame clones, with some not included. The data contain 200,000 to 300,000 clones, around 80% of them singletons. Looked up from germline, CDR1 is LNHDA and CDR2 is SQIVND (reference sequence). V was clipped by 1 base and J by 7 bases; unmatched bases: 5. The CDR3 extends over 14 amino acids. The material sequenced was PBMCs. The TCR originated in a woman in her sixties or seventies in good health and CMV-seropositive. The V call is TRBV19, the J call TRBJ1-1, with 8 bases lining up with TRBD1. The CDR3 DNA reads TGTGCCAGTAGTATAGGACAGGGGTCAGTTGAAGCTTTCTTT. Amino acid sequence: CASSIGQGSVEAFF. Full variable domain (rest looked up from reference TRBV19 and TRBJ1-1): DGGITQSPKYLFRKEGQNVTLSCEQNLNHDAMYWYRQDPGQGLRLIYYSQIVNDFQKGDIAEGYSVSREKKESFPLTVTSAQKNPTAFYLCASSIGQGSVEAFFGQGTRLTVV.